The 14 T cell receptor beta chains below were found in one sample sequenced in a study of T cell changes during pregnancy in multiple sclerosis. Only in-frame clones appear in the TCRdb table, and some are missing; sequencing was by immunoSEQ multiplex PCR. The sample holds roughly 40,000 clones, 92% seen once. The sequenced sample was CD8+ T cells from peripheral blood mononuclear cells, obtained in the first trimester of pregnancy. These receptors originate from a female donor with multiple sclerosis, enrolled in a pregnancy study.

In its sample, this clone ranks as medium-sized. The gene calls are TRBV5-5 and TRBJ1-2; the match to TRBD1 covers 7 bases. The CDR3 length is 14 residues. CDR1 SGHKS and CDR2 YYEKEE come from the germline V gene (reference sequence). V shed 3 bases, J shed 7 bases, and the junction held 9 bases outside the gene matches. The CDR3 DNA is TGTGCCAGCAGCTCCGGGACAGCCCTCCTTGGCTACACCTTC. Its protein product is CASSSGTALLGYTF. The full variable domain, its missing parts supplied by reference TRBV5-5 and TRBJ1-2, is DAGVTQSPTHLIKTRGQQVTLRCSPISGHKSVSWYQQVLGQGPQFIFQYYEKEERGRGNFPDRFSARQFPNYSSELNVNALLLGDSALYLCASSSGTALLGYTFGSGTRLTVV.

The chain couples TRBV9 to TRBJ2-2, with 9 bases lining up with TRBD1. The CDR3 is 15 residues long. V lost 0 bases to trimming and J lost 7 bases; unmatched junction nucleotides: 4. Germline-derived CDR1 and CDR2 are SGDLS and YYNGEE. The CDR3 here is CASSVGDRAVGELFF. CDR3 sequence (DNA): TGTGCCAGCAGCGTAGGGGACAGGGCAGTCGGGGAGCTGTTTTTT.

CDR3 amino acids: CASSTHSGGGRSSYNEQFF. The CDR3 bases are TGTGCCAGCAGCACGCATAGCGGGGGGGGACGGAGCTCCTACAATGAGCAGTTCTTC. This chain connects TRBV13 to TRBJ2-1, with 11 bases aligning to TRBD2. CDR3 length equals 19 residues. Per germline, CDR1 PRHDT and CDR2 FYEKMQ (reference sequence). V was pared by 5 bases and J by 0 bases, with 12 bases of the junction left unmatched.

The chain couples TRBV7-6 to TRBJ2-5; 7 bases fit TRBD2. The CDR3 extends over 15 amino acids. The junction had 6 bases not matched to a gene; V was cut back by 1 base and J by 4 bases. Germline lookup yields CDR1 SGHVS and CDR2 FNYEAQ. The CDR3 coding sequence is TGTGCCAGCAGCTTAGACCCAGGGAGGGCAGAGACCCAGTACTTC. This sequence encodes CASSLDPGRAETQYF.

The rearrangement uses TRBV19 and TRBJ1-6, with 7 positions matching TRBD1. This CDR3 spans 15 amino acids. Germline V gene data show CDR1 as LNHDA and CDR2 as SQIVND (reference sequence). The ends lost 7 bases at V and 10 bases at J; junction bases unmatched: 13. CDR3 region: CASTPTGWERSPLHF. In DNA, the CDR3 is TGTGCCAGTACTCCGACAGGGTGGGAGAGATCACCCCTCCACTTT.

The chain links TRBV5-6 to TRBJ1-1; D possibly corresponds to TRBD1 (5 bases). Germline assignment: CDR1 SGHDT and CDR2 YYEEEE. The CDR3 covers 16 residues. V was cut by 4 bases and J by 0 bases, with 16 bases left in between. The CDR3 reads CASSPDSILMNTEAFF. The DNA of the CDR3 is TGTGCCAGCAGCCCCGACAGCATATTGATGAACACTGAAGCTTTCTTT.

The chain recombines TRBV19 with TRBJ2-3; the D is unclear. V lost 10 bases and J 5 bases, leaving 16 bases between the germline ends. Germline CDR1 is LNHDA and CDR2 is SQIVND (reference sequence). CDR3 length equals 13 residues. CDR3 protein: CATLGRTVDTQYF. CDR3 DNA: TGTGCCACCCTAGGCCGTACCGTAGATACGCAGTATTTT.

The CDR3 region has the DNA TGTGCCAGCAGCTTGGGGGCAGGGATGGGTGACACCTTC. It yields the protein CASSLGAGMGDTF. J is TRBJ1-2 and V is TRBV5-5; TRBD1 is a possible D gene (5 bases). Germline assignment: CDR1 SGHKS and CDR2 YYEKEE (reference sequence). CDR3 length: 13 residues. Trimming cost V 0 bases and J 12 bases, with 15 bases left between them.

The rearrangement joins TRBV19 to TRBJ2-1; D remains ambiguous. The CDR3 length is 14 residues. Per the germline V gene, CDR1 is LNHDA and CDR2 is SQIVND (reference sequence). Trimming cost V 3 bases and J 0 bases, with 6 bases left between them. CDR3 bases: TGTGCCAGTAGTATTGTGAGCTCCTACAATGAGCAGTTCTTC. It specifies CASSIVSSYNEQFF.

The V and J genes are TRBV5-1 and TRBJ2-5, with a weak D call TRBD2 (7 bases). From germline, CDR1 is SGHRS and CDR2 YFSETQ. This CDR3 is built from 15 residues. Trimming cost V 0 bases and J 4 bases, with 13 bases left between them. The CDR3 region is CASSLVTAGAETQYF. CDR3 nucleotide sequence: TGCGCCAGCAGCTTGGTTACCGCGGGGGCAGAGACCCAGTACTTC. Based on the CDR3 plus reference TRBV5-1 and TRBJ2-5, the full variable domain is KAGVTQTPRYLIKTRGQQVTLSCSPISGHRSVSWYQQTPGQGLQFLFEYFSETQRNKGNFPGRFSGRQFSNSRSEMNVSTLELGDSALYLCASSLVTAGAETQYFGPGTRLLVL.

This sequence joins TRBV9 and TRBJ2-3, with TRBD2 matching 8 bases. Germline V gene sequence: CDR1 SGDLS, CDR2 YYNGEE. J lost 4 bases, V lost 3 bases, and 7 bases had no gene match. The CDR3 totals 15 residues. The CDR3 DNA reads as TGTGCCAGCAGCGCCGGGGGGGCGCCGGCAGATACGCAGTATTTT. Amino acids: CASSAGGAPADTQYF.

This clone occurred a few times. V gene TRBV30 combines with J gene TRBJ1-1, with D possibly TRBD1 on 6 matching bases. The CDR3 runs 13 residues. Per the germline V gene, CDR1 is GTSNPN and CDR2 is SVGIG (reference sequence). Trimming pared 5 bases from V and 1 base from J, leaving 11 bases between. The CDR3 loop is CAWLGQKNTEAFF. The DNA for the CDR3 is TGTGCCTGGCTAGGACAGAAGAACACTGAAGCTTTCTTT. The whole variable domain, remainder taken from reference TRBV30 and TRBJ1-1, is SQTIHQWPATLVQPVGSPLSLECTVEGTSNPNLYWYRQAAGRGLQLLFYSVGIGQISSEVPQNLSASRPQDRQFILSSKKLLLSDSGFYLCAWLGQKNTEAFFGQGTRLTVV.

The CDR3 coding sequence is TGTGCCAGCTCCCTAGGGGGGGGAGAAACCGGGGAGCTGTTTTTT. Translating it yields CASSLGGGETGELFF. The chain has TRBV7-3 and TRBJ2-2; tentative D call: TRBD2 (7 bases). The V gene lost 8 bases and the J gene lost 5 bases, with 18 bases spanning the gap. Germline V gene lookup returns CDR1 SGHTA and CDR2 FQGTGA. The CDR3 totals 15 residues.

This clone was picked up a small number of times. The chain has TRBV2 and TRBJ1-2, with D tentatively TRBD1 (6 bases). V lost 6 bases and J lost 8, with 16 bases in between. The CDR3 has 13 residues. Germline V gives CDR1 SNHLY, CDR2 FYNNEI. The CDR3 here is CASSLDRPEGYTF. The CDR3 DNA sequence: TGTGCCAGCAGCCTTGACAGGCCCGAAGGCTACACCTTC.